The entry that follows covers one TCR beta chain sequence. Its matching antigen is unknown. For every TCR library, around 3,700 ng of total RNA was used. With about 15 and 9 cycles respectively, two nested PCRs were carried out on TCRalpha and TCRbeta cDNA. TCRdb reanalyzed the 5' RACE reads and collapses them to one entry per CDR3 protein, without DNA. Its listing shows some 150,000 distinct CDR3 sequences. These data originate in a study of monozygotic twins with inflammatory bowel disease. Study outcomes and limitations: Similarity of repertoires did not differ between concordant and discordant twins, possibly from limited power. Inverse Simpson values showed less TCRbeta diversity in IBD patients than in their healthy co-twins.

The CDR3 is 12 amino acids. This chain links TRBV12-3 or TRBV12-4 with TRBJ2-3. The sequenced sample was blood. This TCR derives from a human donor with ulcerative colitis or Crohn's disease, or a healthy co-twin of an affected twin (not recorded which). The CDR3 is CASSLGVDTQYF.